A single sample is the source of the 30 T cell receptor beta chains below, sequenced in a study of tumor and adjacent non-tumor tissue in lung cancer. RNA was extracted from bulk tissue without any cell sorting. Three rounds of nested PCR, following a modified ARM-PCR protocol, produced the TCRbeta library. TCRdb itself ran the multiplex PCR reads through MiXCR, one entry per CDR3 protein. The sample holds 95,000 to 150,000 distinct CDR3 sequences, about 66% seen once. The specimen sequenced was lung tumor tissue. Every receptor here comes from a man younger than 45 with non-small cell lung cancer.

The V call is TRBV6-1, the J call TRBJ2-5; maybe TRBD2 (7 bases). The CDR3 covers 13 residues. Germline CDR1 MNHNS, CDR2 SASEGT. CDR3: CGIGRGGRGTQYF. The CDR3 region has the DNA TGTGGGATTGGGAGGGGGGGCCGTGGGACCCAGTACTTC.

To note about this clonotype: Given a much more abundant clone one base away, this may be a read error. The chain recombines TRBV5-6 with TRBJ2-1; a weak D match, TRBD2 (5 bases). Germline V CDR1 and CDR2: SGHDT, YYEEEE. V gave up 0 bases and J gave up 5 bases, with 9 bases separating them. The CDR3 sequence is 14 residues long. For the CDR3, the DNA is TGTGCCAGCAGCTTGGTTGTCGGGGACAATGAGCAGTTCTTC. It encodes CASSLVVGDNEQFF.

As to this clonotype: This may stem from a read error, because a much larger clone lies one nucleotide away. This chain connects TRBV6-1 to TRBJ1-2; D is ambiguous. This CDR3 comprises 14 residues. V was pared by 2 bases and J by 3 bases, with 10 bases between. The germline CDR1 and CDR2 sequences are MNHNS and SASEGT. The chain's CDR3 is CASSEFRIDYGYTF. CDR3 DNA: TGTGCCAGCAGTGAATTCAGGATTGACTATGGCTACACCTTC.

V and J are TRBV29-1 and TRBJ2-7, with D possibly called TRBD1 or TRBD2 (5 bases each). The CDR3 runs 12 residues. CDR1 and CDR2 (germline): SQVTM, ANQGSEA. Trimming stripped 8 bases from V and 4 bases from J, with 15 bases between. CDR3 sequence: CSTKRGEYEQYF. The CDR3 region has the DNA TGCAGCACAAAGAGGGGCGAGTACGAGCAGTACTTC.

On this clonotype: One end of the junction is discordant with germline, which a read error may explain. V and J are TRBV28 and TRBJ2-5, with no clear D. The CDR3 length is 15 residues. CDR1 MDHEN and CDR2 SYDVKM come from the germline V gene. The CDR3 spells CASDSPNDYQEAQYF. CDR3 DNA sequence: TGTGCCAGCGATTCGCCAAACGATTACCAAGAGGCCCAGTACTTC.

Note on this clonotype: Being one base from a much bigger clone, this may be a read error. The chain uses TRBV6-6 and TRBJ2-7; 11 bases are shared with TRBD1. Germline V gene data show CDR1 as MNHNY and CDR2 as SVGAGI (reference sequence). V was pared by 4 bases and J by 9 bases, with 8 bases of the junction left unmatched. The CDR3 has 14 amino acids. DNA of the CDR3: TGTGCCAGCAGTTCAGGAGGGACAGGGGGGAGGCAGTACTTC. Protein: CASSSGGTGGRQYF.

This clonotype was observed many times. The chain's CDR3 is CSASWDPYEQYF. CDR3 in DNA: TGCAGTGCTAGCTGGGACCCCTACGAGCAGTACTTC. This sequence joins TRBV20-1 and TRBJ2-7; D tentatively reads TRBD1 or TRBD2 (5 bases each). This CDR3 is 12 amino acids long. Trimming shortened V by 3 bases and J by 2 bases, and 8 bases separated the two germline ends. Germline V gene lookup returns CDR1 DFQATT and CDR2 SNEGSKA (reference sequence).

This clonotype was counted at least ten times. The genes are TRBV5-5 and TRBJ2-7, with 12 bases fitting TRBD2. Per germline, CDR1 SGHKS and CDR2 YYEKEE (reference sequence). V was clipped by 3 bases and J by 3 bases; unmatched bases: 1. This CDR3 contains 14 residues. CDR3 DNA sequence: TGTGCCAGCAGCTCGACTAGCGGGAGCTACGAGCAGTACTTC. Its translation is CASSSTSGSYEQYF.

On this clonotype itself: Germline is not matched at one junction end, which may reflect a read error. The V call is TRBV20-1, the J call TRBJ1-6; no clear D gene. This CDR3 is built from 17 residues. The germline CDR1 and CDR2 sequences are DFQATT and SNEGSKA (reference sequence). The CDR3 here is CSARGGSKSFYNSSLHF. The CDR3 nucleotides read TGCAGTGCTAGAGGTGGTTCCAAGAGCTTCTATAATTCATCCCTCCACTTT.

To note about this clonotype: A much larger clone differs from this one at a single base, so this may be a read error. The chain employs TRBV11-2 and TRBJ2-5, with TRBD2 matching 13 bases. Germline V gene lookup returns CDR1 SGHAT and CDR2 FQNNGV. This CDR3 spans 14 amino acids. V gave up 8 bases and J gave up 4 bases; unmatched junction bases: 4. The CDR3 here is CASRLAGGGETQYF. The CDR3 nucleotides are TGTGCCAGCCGACTAGCGGGGGGAGGAGAGACCCAGTACTTC. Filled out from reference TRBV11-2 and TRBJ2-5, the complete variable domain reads EAGVAQSPRYKIIEKRQSVAFWCNPISGHATLYWYQQILGQGPKLLIQFQNNGVVDDSQLPKDRFSAERLKGVDSTLKIQPAKLEDSAVYLCASRLAGGGETQYFGPGTRLLVL.

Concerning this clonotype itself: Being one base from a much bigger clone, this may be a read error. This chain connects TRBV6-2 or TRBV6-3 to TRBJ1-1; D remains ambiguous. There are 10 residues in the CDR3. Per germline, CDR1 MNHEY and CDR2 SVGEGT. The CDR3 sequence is CASGNTVAFF. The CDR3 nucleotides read TGTGCCAGCGGTAACACTGTAGCTTTCTTT.

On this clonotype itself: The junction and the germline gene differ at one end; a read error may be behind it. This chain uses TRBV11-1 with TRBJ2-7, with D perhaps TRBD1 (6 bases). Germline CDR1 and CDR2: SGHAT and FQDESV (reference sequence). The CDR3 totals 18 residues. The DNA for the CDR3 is TGTCCCAGCAGCTTAAGGCTATCCGACAGGTTTCTCTCATACGAGCAGTACTTC. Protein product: CPSSLRLSDRFLSYEQYF. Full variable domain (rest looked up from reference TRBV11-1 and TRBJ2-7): EAEVAQSPRYKITEKSQAVAFWCDPISGHATLYWYRQILGQGPELLVQFQDESVVDDSQLPKDRFSAERLKGVDSTLKIQPAELGDSAMYLCPSSLRLSDRFLSYEQYFGPGTRLTVT.

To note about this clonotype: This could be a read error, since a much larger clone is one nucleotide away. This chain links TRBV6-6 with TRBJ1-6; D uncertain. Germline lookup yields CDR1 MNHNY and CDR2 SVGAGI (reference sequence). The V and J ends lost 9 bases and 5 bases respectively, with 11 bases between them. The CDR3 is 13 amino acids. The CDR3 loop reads CARTTDDNSPLHF. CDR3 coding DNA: TGTGCCAGAACAACGGACGATAATTCACCCCTCCACTTT.

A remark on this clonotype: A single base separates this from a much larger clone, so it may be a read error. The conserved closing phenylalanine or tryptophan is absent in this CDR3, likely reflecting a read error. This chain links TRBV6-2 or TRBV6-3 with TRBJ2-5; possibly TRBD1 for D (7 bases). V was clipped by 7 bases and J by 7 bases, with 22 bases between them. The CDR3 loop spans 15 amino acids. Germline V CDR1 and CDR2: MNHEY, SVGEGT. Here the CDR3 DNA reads TGTGCCAGCACCTCCGGGCAGGGGGGTTCCGTGACCCAGTACTTA. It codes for CASTSGQGGSVTQYL.

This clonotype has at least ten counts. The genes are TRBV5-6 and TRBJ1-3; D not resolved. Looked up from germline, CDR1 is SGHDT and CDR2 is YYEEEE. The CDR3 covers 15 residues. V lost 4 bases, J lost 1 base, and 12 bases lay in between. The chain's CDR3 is CASSGLETSGNTIYF. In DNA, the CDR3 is TGTGCCAGCAGCGGTCTGGAGACTTCTGGAAACACCATATATTTT.

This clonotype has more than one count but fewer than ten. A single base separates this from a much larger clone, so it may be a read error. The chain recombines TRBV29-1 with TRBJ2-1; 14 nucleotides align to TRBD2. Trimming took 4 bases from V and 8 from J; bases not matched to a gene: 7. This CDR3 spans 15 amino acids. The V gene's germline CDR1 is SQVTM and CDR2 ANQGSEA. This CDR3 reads CSVGEGLAGVDEQFF. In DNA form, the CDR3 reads TGCAGCGTTGGAGAGGGACTAGCGGGAGTGGATGAGCAGTTCTTC.

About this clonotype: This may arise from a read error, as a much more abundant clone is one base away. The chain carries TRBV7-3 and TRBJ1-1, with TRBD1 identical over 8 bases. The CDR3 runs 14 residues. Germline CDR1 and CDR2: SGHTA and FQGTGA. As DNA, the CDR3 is TGTGCCAGCAGGAGACAGGGGATAGACACTGAATCTTTCTTT. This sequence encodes CASRRQGIDTESFF.

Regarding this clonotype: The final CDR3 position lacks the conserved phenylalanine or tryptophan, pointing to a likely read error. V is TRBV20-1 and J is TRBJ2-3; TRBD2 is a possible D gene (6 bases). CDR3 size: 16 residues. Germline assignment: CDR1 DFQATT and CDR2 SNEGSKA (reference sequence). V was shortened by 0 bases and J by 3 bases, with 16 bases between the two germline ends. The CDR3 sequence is CSARDGNGGETDTQYI. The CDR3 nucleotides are TGCAGTGCTAGAGATGGTAATGGCGGGGAGACAGATACGCAGTATATT.

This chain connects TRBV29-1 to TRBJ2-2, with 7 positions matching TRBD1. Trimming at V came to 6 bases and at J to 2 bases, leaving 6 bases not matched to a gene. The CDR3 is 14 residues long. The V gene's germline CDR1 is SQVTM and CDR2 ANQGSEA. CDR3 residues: CSVEDRRNTGELFF. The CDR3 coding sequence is TGCAGCGTCGAGGACAGGAGAAACACCGGGGAGCTGTTTTTT.

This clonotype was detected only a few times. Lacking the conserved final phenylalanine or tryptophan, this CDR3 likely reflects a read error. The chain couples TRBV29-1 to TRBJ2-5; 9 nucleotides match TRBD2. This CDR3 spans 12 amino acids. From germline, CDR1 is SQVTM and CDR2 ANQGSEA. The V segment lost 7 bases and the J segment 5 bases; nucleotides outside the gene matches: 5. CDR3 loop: CSGTSGLETQYL. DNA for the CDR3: TGCAGCGGAACTAGCGGGTTGGAGACCCAGTACCTC.

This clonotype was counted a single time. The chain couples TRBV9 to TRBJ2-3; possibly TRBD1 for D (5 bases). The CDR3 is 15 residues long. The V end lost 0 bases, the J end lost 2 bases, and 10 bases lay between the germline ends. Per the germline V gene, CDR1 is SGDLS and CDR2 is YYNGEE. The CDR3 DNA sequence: TGTGCCAGCAGCGTAGAGGACGGACACACAGATACGCAGTATTTT. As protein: CASSVEDGHTDTQYF.

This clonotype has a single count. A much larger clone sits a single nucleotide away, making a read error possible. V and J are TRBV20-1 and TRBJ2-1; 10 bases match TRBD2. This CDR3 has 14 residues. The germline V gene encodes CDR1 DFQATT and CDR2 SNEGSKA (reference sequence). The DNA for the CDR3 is TGCAGTGCAAGATATAGCGGGGGGTGGAATGAGCAGATCTTC. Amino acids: CSARYSGGWNEQIF.

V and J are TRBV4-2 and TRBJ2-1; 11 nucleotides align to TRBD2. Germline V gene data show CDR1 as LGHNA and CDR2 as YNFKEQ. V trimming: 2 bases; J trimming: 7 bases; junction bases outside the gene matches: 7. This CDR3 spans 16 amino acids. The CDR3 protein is CASSQLAGGPYNEQFF. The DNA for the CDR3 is TGTGCCAGCAGCCAATTAGCGGGGGGGCCATATAATGAGCAGTTCTTC.

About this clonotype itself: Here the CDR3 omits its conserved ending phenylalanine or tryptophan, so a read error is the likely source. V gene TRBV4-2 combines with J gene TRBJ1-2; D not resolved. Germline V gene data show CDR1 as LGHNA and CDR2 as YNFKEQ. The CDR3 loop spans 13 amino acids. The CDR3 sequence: CASSPRGVYGYTL. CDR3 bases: TGTGCGAGCAGCCCTCGCGGGGTCTATGGCTACACCCTC.

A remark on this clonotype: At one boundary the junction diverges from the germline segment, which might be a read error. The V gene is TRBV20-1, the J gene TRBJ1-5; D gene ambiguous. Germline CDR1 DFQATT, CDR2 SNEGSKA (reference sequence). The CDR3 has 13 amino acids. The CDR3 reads CSPRTGSNQPQHF. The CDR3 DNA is TGCAGTCCTAGAACGGGCAGCAATCAGCCCCAGCATTTT.

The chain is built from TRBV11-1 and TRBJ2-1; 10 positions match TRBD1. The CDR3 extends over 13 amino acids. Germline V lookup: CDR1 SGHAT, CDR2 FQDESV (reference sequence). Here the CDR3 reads CTNSEDRGNEQFF. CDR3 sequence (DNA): TGTACCAACAGCGAGGACAGGGGGAATGAGCAGTTCTTC.

CDR3 loop: CASSRFFTDSENYGYTF. CDR3 bases: TGTGCCAGCAGCCGATTCTTTACGGACAGTGAGAACTATGGCTACACCTTC. The chain is built from TRBV11-2 and TRBJ1-2; tentative D call: TRBD1 (6 bases). The CDR3 contains 17 residues. Trimming removed 5 bases from V and 2 bases from J, with 21 bases in between. CDR1 is SGHAT and CDR2 is FQNNGV in the germline V gene.

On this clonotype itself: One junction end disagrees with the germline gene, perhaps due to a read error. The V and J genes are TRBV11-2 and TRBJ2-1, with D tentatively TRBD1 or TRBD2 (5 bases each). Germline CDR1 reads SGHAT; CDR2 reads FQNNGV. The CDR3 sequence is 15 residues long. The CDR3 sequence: CASSLDRGRVNEQFF. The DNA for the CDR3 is TGTGCAAGCAGCTTAGATCGGGGCAGGGTCAATGAGCAGTTCTTC.

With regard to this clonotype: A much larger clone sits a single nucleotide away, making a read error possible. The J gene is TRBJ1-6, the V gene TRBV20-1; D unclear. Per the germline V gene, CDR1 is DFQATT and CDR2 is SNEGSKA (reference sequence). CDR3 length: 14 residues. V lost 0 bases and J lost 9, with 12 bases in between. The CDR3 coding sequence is TGCAGTGCTAGAGATGGGTCAGTAATTTCACCCCTCCACTTT. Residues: CSARDGSVISPLHF.

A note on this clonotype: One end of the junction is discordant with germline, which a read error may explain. CDR3 region: CASSQGVYGFTF. Written as DNA, the CDR3 is TGTGCCAGCAGTCAGGGAGTATATGGCTTCACCTTC. The chain combines TRBV6-2 or TRBV6-3 with TRBJ1-2; D may be TRBD1 (5 bases). CDR1 MNHEY and CDR2 SVGEGT come from the germline V gene. The CDR3 has 12 amino acids.